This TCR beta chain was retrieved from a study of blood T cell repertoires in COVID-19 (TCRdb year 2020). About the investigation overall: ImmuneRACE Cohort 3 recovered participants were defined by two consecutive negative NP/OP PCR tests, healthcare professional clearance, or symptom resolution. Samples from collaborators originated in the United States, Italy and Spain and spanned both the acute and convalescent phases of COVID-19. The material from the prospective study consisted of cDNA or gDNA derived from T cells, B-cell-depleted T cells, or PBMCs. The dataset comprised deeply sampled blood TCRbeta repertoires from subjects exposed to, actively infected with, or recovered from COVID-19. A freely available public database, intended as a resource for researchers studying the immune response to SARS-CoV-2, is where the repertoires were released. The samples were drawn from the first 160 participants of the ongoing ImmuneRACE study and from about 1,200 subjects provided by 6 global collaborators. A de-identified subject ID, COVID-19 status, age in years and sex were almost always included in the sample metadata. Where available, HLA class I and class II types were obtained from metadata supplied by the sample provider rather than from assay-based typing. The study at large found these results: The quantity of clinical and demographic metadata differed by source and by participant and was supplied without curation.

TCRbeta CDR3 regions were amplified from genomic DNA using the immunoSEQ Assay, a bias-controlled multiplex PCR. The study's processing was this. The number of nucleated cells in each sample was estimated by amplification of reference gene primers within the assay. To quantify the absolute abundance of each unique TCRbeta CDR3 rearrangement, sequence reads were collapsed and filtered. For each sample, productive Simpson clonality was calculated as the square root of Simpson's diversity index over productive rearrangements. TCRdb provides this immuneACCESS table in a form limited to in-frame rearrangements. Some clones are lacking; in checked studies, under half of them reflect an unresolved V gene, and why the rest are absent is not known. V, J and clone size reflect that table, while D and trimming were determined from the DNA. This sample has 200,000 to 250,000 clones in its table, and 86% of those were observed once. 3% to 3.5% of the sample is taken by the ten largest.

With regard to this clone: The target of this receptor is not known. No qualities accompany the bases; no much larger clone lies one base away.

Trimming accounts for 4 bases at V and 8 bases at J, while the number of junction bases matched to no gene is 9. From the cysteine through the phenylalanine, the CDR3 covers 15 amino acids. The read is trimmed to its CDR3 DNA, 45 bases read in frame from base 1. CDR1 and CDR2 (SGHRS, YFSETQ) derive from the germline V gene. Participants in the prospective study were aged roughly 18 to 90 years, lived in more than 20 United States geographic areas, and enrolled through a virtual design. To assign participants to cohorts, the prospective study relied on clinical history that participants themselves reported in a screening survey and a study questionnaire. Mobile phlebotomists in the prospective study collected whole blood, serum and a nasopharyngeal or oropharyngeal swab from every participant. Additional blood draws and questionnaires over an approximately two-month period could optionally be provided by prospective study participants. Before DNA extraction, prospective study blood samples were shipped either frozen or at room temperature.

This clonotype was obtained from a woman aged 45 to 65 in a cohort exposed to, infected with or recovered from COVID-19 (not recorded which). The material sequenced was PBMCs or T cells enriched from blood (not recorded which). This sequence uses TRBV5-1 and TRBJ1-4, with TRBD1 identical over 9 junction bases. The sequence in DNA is TGCGCCAGCAGCGGGGAGGGACAGGGTGGAGAAAAACTGTTTTTT. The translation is CASSGEGQGGEKLFF.